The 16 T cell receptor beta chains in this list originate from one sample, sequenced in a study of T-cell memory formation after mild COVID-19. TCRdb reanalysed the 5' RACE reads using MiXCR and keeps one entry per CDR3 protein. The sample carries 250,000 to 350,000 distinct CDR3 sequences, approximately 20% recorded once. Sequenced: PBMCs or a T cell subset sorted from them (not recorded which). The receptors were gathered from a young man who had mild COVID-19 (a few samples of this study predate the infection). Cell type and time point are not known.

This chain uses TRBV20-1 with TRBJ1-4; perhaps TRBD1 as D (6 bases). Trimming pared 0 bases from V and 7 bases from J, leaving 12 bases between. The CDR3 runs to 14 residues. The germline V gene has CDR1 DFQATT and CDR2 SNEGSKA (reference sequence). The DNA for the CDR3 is TGCAGTGCTAGAGAAGGGGACAAAGGTGAAAAACTGTTTTTT. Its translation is CSAREGDKGEKLFF.

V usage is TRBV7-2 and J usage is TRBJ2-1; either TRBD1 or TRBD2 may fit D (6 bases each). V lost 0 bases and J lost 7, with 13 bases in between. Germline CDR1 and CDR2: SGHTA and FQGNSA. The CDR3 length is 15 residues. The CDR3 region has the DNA TGTGCCAGCAGCTTAGCGGGGGGCCGTTCAAATGAGCAGTTCTTC. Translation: CASSLAGGRSNEQFF.

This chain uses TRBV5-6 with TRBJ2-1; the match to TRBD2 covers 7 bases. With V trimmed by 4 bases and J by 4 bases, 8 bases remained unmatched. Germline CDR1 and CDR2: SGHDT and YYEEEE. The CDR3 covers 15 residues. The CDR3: CASSPYTSDYNEQFF. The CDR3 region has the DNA TGTGCCAGCAGCCCCTATACTAGCGATTACAATGAGCAGTTCTTC.

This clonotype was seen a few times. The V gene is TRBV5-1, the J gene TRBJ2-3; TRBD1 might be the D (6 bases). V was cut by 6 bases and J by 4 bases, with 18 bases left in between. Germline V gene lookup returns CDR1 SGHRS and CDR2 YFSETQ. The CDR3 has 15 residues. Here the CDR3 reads CASTPGGTVADTQYF. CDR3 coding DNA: TGCGCCAGCACCCCTGGGGGCACAGTGGCAGATACGCAGTATTTT.

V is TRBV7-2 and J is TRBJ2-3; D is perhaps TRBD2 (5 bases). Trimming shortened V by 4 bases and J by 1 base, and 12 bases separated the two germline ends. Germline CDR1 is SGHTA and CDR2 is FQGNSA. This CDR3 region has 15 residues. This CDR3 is CASSSVGVRTDTQYF. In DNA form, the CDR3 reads TGTGCCAGCAGCTCGGTCGGGGTTCGCACAGATACGCAGTATTTT.

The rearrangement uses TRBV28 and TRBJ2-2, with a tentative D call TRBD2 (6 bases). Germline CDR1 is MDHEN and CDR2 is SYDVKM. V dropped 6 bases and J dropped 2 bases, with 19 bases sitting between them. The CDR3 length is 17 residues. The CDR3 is CASSPWDLRINTGELFF. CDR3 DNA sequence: TGTGCCAGCAGCCCATGGGACTTGAGAATAAACACCGGGGAGCTGTTTTTT.

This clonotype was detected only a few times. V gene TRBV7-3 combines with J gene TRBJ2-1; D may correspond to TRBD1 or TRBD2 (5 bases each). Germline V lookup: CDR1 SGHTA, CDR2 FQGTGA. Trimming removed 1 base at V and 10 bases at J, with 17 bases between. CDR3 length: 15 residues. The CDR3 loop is CASSLSSGGWGEQFF. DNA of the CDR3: TGTGCCAGCAGCTTAAGTAGTGGGGGTTGGGGCGAGCAGTTCTTC.

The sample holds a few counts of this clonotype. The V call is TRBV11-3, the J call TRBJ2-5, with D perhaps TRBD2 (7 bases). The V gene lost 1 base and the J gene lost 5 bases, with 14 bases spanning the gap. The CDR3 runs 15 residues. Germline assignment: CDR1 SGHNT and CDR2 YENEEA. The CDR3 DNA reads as TGTGCCAGCAGCTTAGTAGTGGGGGGGCCGGAGACCCAGTACTTC. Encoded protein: CASSLVVGGPETQYF.

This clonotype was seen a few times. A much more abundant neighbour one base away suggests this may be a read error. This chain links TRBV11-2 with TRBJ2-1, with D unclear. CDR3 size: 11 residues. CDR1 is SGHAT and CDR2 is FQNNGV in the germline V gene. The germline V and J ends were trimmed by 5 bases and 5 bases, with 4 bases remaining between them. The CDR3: CASSPHNEQFF. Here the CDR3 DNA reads TGTGCCAGCAGCCCGCACAATGAGCAGTTCTTC.

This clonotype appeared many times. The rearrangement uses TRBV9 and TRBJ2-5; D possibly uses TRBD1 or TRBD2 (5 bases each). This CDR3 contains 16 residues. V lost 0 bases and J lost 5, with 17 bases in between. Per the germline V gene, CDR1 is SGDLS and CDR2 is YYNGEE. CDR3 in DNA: TGTGCCAGCAGCGTAGAGGGGACGGCCCTCGGGGAGACCCAGTACTTC. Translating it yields CASSVEGTALGETQYF.

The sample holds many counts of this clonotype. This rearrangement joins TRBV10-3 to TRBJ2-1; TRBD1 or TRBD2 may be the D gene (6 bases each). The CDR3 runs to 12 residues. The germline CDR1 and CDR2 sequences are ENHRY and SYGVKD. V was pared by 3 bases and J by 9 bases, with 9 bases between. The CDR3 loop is CAISDRGREQFF. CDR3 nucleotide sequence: TGTGCCATCAGTGACCGGGGGCGTGAGCAGTTCTTC.

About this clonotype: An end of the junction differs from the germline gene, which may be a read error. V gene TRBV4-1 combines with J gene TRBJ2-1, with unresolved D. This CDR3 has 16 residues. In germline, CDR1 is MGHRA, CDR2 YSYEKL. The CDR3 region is CASSQASTTSYTEQFF. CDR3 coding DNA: TGCGCCAGCAGCCAAGCGTCGACCACCTCCTACACTGAGCAGTTCTTC.

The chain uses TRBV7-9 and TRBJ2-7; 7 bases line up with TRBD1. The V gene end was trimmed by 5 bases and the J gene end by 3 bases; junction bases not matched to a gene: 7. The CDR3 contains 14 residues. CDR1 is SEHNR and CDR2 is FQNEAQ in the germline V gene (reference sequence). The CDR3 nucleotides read TGTGCCAGCAGCCCCTTAAGGGACAGCTACGAGCAGTACGTC. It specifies CASSPLRDSYEQYV.

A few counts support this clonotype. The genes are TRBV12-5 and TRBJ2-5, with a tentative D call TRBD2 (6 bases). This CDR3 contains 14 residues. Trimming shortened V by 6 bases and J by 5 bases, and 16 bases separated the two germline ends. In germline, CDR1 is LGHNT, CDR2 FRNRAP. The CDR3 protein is CASGPRLGWETQYF. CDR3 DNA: TGTGCTAGTGGCCCCCGACTAGGATGGGAGACCCAGTACTTC.

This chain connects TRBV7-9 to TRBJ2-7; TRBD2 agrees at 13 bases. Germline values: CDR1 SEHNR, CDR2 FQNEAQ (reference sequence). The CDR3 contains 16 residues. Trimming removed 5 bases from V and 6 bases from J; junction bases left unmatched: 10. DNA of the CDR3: TGTGCCAGCAGCCCTCTAGGGACTAGCGGGGCCGTCGAGCAGTACGTC. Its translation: CASSPLGTSGAVEQYV.

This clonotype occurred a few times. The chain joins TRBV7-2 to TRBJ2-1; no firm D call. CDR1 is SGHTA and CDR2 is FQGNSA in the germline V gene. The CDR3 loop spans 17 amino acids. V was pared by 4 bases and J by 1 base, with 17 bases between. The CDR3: CASSSVVGVGSYNEQFF. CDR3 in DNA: TGTGCCAGCAGCTCCGTGGTGGGTGTGGGGTCCTACAATGAGCAGTTCTTC.